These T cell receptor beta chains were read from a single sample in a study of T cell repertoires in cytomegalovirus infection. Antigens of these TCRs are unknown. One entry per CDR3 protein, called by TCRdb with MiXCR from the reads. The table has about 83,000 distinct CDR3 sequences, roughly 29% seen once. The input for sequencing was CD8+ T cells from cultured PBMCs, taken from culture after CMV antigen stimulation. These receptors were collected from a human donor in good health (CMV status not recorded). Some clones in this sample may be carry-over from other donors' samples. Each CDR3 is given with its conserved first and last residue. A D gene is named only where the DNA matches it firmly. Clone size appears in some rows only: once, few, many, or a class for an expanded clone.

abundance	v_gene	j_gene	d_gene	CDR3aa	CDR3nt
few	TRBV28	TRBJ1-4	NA	CASSFVGTYEKLFF	TGTGCCAGCAGTTTTGTAGGGACCTATGAAAAACTGTTTTTT
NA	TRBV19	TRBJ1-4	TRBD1	CASKPGQKNEKLFF	TGTGCCAGTAAACCGGGACAGAAAAATGAAAAACTGTTTTTT
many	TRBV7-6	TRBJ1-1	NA	CASSLSAGGNTEAFF	TGTGCCAGCAGCTTAAGTGCCGGGGGAAACACTGAAGCTTTCTTT
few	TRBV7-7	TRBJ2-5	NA	CASSFVSGETQYF	TGTGCCAGCAGCTTCGTCTCAGGAGAGACCCAGTACTTC
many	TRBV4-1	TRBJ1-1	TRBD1	CASSHTGDTEAFF	TGCGCCAGCAGCCACACAGGGGACACTGAAGCTTTCTTT
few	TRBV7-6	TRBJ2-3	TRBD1	CASSTGQGADTQYF	TGTGCCAGCAGCACTGGACAGGGGGCAGATACGCAGTATTTT
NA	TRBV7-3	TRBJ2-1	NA	CASSLNLGNEQFF	TGTGCCAGCAGCTTAAACCTGGGAAATGAGCAGTTCTTC
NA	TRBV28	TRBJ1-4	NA	CASSLGGDGEKLFF	TGTGCCAGCAGTTTGGGAGGGGACGGTGAAAAACTGTTTTTT
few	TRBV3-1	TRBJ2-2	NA	CASSPPSWAGELFF	TGTGCCAGCAGCCCTCCTAGCTGGGCCGGGGAGCTGTTTTTT
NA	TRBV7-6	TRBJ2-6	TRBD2	CASSSNSGMLSGANVLTF	TGTGCCAGCAGCTCAAATAGCGGGATGCTCTCTGGGGCCAACGTCCTGACTTTC
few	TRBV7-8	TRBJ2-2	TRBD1	CASSNRGYTGELFF	TGTGCCAGCAGCAACAGGGGGTACACCGGGGAGCTGTTTTTT